This T cell receptor (beta chain) is from a study of blood T cell repertoires in COVID-19. Study details: Acute and convalescent COVID-19 specimens originated in the United States, Italy and Spain. PBMCs, B-cell-depleted T cells, or T cells were the source of the cDNA or gDNA that made up the material.

Germline V gene lookup returns CDR1 MNHEY and CDR2 SVGEGT. V dropped 0 bases and J dropped 7 bases, with 10 bases sitting between them. The CDR3 is 13 amino acids. Authors' methods: For nucleated cells, counts were estimated from reference gene primer amplification. Assay: immunoSEQ multiplex PCR; the TCRdb copy retains only in-frame clones and omits some. That table supplies the V and J calls and clone size; D and trimming were determined from the DNA. The table has about 200,000 clones, just over 90% seen once. This TCR came from a man under 40 with acute or convalescent COVID-19. This chain joins TRBV6-2 or TRBV6-3 and TRBJ2-7, with unresolved D. Sequencing used peripheral blood. CDR3 coding DNA: TGTGCCAGCAGTTACTCGGGCCGATGGGAGCAGTACTTC. It specifies CASSYSGRWEQYF.